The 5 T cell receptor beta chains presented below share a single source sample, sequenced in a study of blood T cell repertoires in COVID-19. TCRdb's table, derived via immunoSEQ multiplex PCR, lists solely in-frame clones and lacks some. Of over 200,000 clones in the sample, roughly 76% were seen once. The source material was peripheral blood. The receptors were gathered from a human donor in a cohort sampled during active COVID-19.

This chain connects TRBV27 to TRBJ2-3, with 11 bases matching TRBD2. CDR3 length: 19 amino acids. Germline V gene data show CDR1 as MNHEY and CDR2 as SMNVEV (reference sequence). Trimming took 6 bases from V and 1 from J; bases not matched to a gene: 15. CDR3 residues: CASSLSKIAGGPRTDTQYF. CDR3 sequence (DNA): TGTGCCAGCAGCCTTTCCAAGATAGCGGGAGGGCCTCGCACAGATACGCAGTATTTT.

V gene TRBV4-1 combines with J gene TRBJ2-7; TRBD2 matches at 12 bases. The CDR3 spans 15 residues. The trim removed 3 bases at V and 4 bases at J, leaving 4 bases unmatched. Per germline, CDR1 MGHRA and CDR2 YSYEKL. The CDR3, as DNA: TGCGCCAGCAGCCAGCCGACTAGCGGGAGTTACGAGCAGTACTTC. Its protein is CASSQPTSGSYEQYF.

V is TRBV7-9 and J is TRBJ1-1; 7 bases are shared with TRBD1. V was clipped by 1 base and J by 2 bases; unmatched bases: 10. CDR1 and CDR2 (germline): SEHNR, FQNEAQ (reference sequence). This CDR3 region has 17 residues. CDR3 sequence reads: CASSLVDVRGVNTEAFF. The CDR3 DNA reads TGTGCCAGCAGCTTAGTTGATGTCAGGGGGGTAAACACTGAAGCTTTCTTT.

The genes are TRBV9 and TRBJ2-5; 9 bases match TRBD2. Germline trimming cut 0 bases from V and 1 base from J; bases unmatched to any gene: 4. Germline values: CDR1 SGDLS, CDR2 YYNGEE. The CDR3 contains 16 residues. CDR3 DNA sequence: TGTGCCAGCAGCGTAGCTTTGCGGGAGGGCCAAGAGACCCAGTACTTC. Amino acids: CASSVALREGQETQYF.

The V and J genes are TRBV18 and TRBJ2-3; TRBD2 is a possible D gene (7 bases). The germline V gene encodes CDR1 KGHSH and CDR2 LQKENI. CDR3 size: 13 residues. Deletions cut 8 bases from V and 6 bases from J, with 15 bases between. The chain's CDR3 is CASTAQGGDTQYF. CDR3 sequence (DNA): TGTGCCAGCACCGCACAGGGAGGGGATACGCAGTATTTT.